This T cell receptor beta chain was identified during a study of blood T cell repertoires in COVID-19. Profiled with immunoSEQ multiplex PCR; TCRdb holds only in-frame clones, not every one. The sample consists of roughly 25,000 clones, roughly 90% of them appearing once. Germline assignment: CDR1 MDHEN and CDR2 SYDVKM. With V trimmed by 3 bases and J by 6 bases, 8 bases remained unmatched. The CDR3 length is 14 residues. This chain uses TRBV28 with TRBJ2-7; 7 bases are shared with TRBD2. Material: peripheral blood. This sequence was found in a man between 65 and 80 years old with acute or convalescent COVID-19. The DNA of the CDR3 is TGTGCCAGCAGTTTTCGAGGGAGGGCGCCCGAGCAGTACTTC. This encodes CASSFRGRAPEQYF.